Sequencing of this T cell receptor (beta chain) was carried out in a study of response to subunit inactivated influenza vaccine. TCRdb ran MiXCR on the RT-PCR reads and lists one entry per CDR3 protein. Of 500,000 to 600,000 distinct CDR3 sequences listed, 7.6% are singletons. This clonotype appeared many times. This CDR3 comprises 11 residues. V was clipped by 6 bases and J by 4 bases, with 7 bases between them. Per germline, CDR1 ENHRY and CDR2 SYGVKD. The chain has TRBV10-3 and TRBJ2-7; D is undetermined. This receptor was identified in a man aged 45 to 75 who received an inactivated influenza vaccine. Sequenced material: PBMCs from blood, taken approximately 25 months after vaccination. CDR3 in DNA: TGTGCCATCAGGAAAGAATACGAGCAGTACTTC. This translates into CAIRKEYEQYF.